The entry below gives a single TCR beta chain sequence along with its context. TCRdb keeps only in-frame clones here, not all; method: immunoSEQ multiplex PCR. Counted here are 200,000 to 250,000 clones, more than 75% occurring once; the ten biggest clones make up around 2.9%. The CDR3 has 14 residues. Germline V CDR1 and CDR2: SGHAT, FQNNGV. With 5 bases removed from V and 1 base from J, the gap between germline ends came to 8 bases. These data are taken from a study of blood T cell repertoires in COVID-19. In the study overall: Sources were T cells, B-cell-depleted T cells, or PBMCs; the material itself was cDNA or gDNA.

The V call is TRBV11-2, the J call TRBJ2-2; no firm D call. The clonotype comes from a woman in her twenties or thirties who had recovered from COVID-19. Sequencing was performed on peripheral blood. The CDR3 sequence is CASSVSRNTGELFF. The DNA of the CDR3 is TGTGCCAGCAGCGTCTCTCGGAACACCGGGGAGCTGTTTTTT.